The 10 T cell receptor beta chains given below trace back to one sample, sequenced in a study of cytomegalovirus exposure and HLA in healthy donors. Both 60 Vbeta primers and 13 Jbeta primers went into the PCR. Using immunoSEQ multiplex PCR, the repertoire was profiled, and TCRdb retains in-frame clones only, with some absent. The sample records 100,000 to 150,000 clones, about 80% being singletons. Input material: PBMCs. These receptor sequences come from a boy aged 2 to 10 in good health and CMV-seronegative.

In DNA form, the CDR3 reads TGTGCCAGCAGCGAAGGAGGGCTCAATCAGCCCCAGCATTTT. Protein sequence: CASSEGGLNQPQHF. The V call is TRBV7-8, the J call TRBJ1-5; D gene uncertain. From germline, CDR1 is SGHVS and CDR2 FQNEAQ. This CDR3 region has 14 residues. Trimming stripped 5 bases from V and 3 bases from J, with 11 bases between.

The chain joins TRBV9 to TRBJ2-5, with 7 bases matching TRBD2. Per the germline V gene, CDR1 is SGDLS and CDR2 is YYNGEE. There are 15 residues in the CDR3. The ends lost 0 bases at V and 2 bases at J; junction bases unmatched: 4. This CDR3 reads CASSVGLAPQETQYF. The CDR3 DNA reads TGTGCCAGCAGCGTAGGACTAGCCCCACAAGAGACCCAGTACTTC.

The chain recombines TRBV7-8 with TRBJ2-1; a possible D gene is TRBD1 (5 bases). V was cut by 3 bases and J by 9 bases, with 12 bases left in between. CDR3 length: 13 amino acids. Germline V gene lookup returns CDR1 SGHVS and CDR2 FQNEAQ. This chain's CDR3 is CASSLTANREQFF. The CDR3 DNA reads as TGTGCCAGCAGCTTGACAGCAAATCGTGAGCAGTTCTTC.

This clone was seen only a few times. The chain is built from TRBV29-1 and TRBJ1-1, with D maybe TRBD1 (6 bases). This CDR3 is 14 amino acids long. The germline gives CDR1 SQVTM, CDR2 ANQGSEA. Trimming removed 4 bases at V and 5 bases at J, with 17 bases between. The CDR3 nucleotides are TGCAGCGTTGTTGTCGGAATACAGGGAACTGAAGCTTTCTTT. Translating gives CSVVVGIQGTEAFF.

This chain links TRBV6-5 with TRBJ2-7; D gene uncertain. Germline loops: CDR1 MNHEY, CDR2 SVGAGI. This CDR3 region has 15 residues. Trimming removed 0 bases from V and 3 bases from J, with 12 bases in between. As DNA, the CDR3 is TGTGCCAGCAGTTACTCTCGGGTTGCATTCTACGAGCAGTACTTC. Encoded protein: CASSYSRVAFYEQYF.

The chain employs TRBV4-3 and TRBJ1-6; 7 bases match TRBD1. CDR1 is LGHNA and CDR2 is YSLEER in the germline V gene. The ends lost 0 bases at V and 3 bases at J; junction bases unmatched: 11. This CDR3 is built from 19 residues. The CDR3 spells CASSQEDGTATGYNSPLHF. The DNA for the CDR3 is TGCGCCAGCAGCCAAGAGGACGGGACAGCGACCGGCTATAATTCACCCCTCCACTTT.

The chain links TRBV27 to TRBJ1-2; 8 bases align to TRBD1. CDR1 is MNHEY and CDR2 is SMNVEV in the germline V gene (reference sequence). This CDR3 region has 15 residues. V lost 2 bases, J lost 4 bases, and 6 bases stayed unmatched. DNA for the CDR3: TGTGCCAGCAGTTTAGGCCTCGGGACAGGCTATGGCTACACCTTC. This codes for CASSLGLGTGYGYTF.

The chain employs TRBV21-1 and TRBJ2-3; the listed D gene, TRBD2, was not tested against the DNA. TRBV21-1 constitutes a pseudogene. This CDR3 is 15 amino acids long. The CDR3 coding sequence is TGTGCCAGCAGCATGACTAGCGGGAGCGCAGATACGCAGTATTTT. Translating gives CASSMTSGSADTQYF.

The J gene is TRBJ1-5, the V gene TRBV19; D is uncertain. Trimming stripped 3 bases from V and 6 bases from J, with 15 bases between. This CDR3 region has 15 residues. Germline loops: CDR1 LNHDA, CDR2 SQIVND (reference sequence). The DNA for the CDR3 is TGTGCCAGTAGTATTATCGGGGTACCCCCTCAGCCCCAGCATTTT. Encoded protein: CASSIIGVPPQPQHF.

A single count supports this clone. The chain recombines TRBV10-3 with TRBJ1-2; 8 bases line up with TRBD1. The ends lost 7 bases at V and 4 bases at J; junction bases unmatched: 8. The CDR3 runs 14 residues. Per the germline V gene, CDR1 is ENHRY and CDR2 is SYGVKD. CDR3 protein: CAITSEGQGYGYTF. The CDR3 bases are TGTGCCATCACCTCGGAAGGACAGGGCTATGGCTACACCTTC.